This TCR beta chain was sequenced during a study of cytomegalovirus exposure and HLA in healthy donors. Study-wide results and limits: In an earlier analysis, in 620 or so donors, most V segments appeared productive either ~87% or ~30% of the time.

Turning to this clone: Its antigen is still unknown.

The PCR had 60 Vbeta and 13 Jbeta primers. Some clones are missing from TCRdb's copy, which holds only in-frame ones; the method was immunoSEQ multiplex PCR. The sample holds 150,000 to 200,000 clones; 80% are singletons and the top ten take around 1.3%. V was clipped by 8 bases and J by 0 bases, with 11 bases between them. The length of the CDR3 is 14 residues. Germline assignment: CDR1 MNHEY and CDR2 SVGAGI. V usage is TRBV6-5 and J usage is TRBJ2-4; possible D gene TRBD2, 5 bases. This TCR derives from a woman aged 45-59 years in good health and CMV-seronegative. The sample comprised PBMCs. The CDR3 bases are TGTGCCAGCGGACGGGGTCTAGCCAAAAACATTCAGTACTTC. This translates into CASGRGLAKNIQYF.